This record looks at one T cell receptor (beta chain) sequence and its context. Sequence at one end of the junction differs from germline and may be a read error. Recruits, aged roughly 18 to 89 years, lived in 25 or so US areas. Recovery among Cohort 3 donors was established by two negative PCRs, clearance, or symptom resolution. The sample originates from a study of blood T cell repertoires in COVID-19. Per the study methods: Reference gene primer amplification gave nucleated cell count estimates. The method was immunoSEQ multiplex PCR; TCRdb's version includes in-frame clones alone and lacks a portion of them. That table gives V, J and clone size, and the DNA gave D and trimming. The sample lists approximately 200,000 clones; 85% were seen once. This CDR3 has 15 amino acids. The germline gives CDR1 SSHAT, CDR2 FNYEAQ (reference sequence).

The receptor was isolated from a man between 40 and 49 years old who had recovered from COVID-19. The sample consisted of PBMCs or T cells enriched from blood (not recorded which). This chain uses TRBV7-7 with TRBJ2-3, with a weak D call TRBD1 (6 bases). CDR3 DNA sequence: TGTGCTAGCAGTCCCACAGGGAATTCTGGAGATACGCAGTATTTT. This encodes CASSPTGNSGDTQYF.